This T cell receptor beta chain was sequenced during a study of T cell changes during pregnancy in multiple sclerosis. The CDR3 totals 15 residues. Germline values: CDR1 SGHRS, CDR2 YFSETQ. V lost 3 bases to trimming and J lost 7 bases; unmatched junction nucleotides: 7. Repertoires were generated with immunoSEQ multiplex PCR, while TCRdb's copy carries only in-frame clones and drops some. Among tens of thousands of clones listed, approximately 86% were seen once. This clone was seen only once. Sequencing used CD8+ T cells from peripheral blood mononuclear cells, obtained in the first trimester of pregnancy. This chain links TRBV5-1 with TRBJ2-5, with TRBD1 matching 12 bases. This sequence originates from a female donor in good health, enrolled as a control in a pregnancy study. The CDR3 region is CASSWGQGAWGTQYF. As DNA, the CDR3 is TGCGCCAGCAGCTGGGGACAGGGGGCTTGGGGGACCCAGTACTTC.